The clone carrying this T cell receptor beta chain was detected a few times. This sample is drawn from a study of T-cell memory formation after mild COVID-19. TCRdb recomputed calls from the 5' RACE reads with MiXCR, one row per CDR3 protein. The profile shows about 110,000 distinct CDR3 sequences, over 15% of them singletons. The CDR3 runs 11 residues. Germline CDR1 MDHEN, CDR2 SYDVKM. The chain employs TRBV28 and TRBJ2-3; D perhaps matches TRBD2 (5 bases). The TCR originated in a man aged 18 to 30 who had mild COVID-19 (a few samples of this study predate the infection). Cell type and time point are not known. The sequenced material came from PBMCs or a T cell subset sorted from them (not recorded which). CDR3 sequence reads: CTSAGVDTQYF. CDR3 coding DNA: TGTACCTCGGCGGGCGTGGATACGCAGTATTTT. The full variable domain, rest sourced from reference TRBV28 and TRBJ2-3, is DVKVTQSSRYLVKRTGEKVFLECVQDMDHENMFWYRQDPGLGLRLIYFSYDVKMKEKGDIPEGYSVSREKKERFSLILESASTNQTSMYLCTSAGVDTQYFGPGTRLTVL.